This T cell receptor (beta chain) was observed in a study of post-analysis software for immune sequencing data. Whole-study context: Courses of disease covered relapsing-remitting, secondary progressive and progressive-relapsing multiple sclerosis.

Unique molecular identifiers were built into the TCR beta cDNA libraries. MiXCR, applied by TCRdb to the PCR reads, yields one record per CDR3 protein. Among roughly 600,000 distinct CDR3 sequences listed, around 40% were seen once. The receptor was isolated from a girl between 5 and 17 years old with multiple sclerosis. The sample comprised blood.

The CDR3 region has the DNA TGTGCCAGCAGCTTATTACAGGAGAACACCGGGGAGCTGTTTTTT. Amino acids: CASSLLQENTGELFF. V usage is TRBV7-6 and J usage is TRBJ2-2, with D possibly matching TRBD1 (5 bases). Per germline, CDR1 SGHVS and CDR2 FNYEAQ. The CDR3 has 15 residues. Trimming cost V 2 bases and J 1 base, with 8 bases left between them.